This TCR beta chain emerged from a study of cytomegalovirus exposure and HLA in healthy donors. Primers: 60 Vbeta forward and 13 Jbeta reverse. The assay was immunoSEQ multiplex PCR, and TCRdb's table has in-frame clones only and misses some. There are under 200,000 clones in the sample; roughly four fifths occur only once, and more than 2.5% lies in the top ten. The CDR3 runs to 13 residues. The V gene end was trimmed by 5 bases and the J gene end by 6 bases; junction bases not matched to a gene: 7. Germline V gene data show CDR1 as SEHNR and CDR2 as FQNEAQ (reference sequence). The rearrangement links TRBV7-9 to TRBJ2-7; 7 nucleotides line up with TRBD1. The sample comprised PBMCs. The TCR originated in a female donor in good health and CMV-seronegative. The CDR3 DNA reads as TGTGCCAGCAGCAAAACAGACAGGGCCGAGCAGTACTTC. This translates into CASSKTDRAEQYF.